These 27 T cell receptor beta chains originate from one sample sequenced in a study of Ad26.COV2.S vaccination and SARS-CoV-2 variants. The treatment here: over 15 received Ad26.COV2.S at low or high dose, single or two shots; several received placebo; per-sample allocation not given. Sampling was done on day 63 after the first vaccine or placebo injection. Here immunoSEQ multiplex PCR was the method, and the copy in TCRdb shows in-frame clones only, minus some. The sample has about 420,000 clones, approximately 90% seen once. The sample in question was peripheral blood, obtained in a trial of Ad26.COV2.S vaccine versus placebo. These TCRs come from a person aged 18-60 years who received the Ad26.COV2.S COVID-19 vaccine or a placebo.

This clone was observed a single time. The chain uses TRBV12-3 or TRBV12-4 and TRBJ2-3; D is uncertain. V was trimmed by 10 bases and J by 6 bases, leaving 17 bases between them. The CDR3 length is 13 residues. The CDR3 loop reads CATTASALDTQYF. CDR3 DNA sequence: TGTGCCACCACGGCGAGCGCATTGGATACGCAGTATTTT.

The V call is TRBV30, the J call TRBJ1-2, with 10 bases aligning to TRBD1. J lost 7 bases, V lost 7 bases, and 12 bases had no gene match. This CDR3 region has 14 residues. Germline V gene data show CDR1 as GTSNPN and CDR2 as SVGIG (reference sequence). The CDR3 DNA reads TGTGCCTCCCAGAAGACAGGGGGCATGGCTGGCTACACCTTC. It translates to CASQKTGGMAGYTF.

V and J are TRBV30 and TRBJ2-6; 7 nucleotides align to TRBD2. V dropped 5 bases and J dropped 0; count of bases not matched to a gene: 10. The CDR3 totals 17 residues. Per the germline V gene, CDR1 is GTSNPN and CDR2 is SVGIG (reference sequence). The CDR3 bases are TGTGCCTGGGCCAGCGGGACTGGGAGCTCTGGGGCCAACGTCCTGACTTTC. Protein product: CAWASGTGSSGANVLTF.

The chain uses TRBV5-1 and TRBJ2-3; D is possibly TRBD1 (6 bases). The CDR3 is 15 residues long. Germline CDR1 reads SGHRS; CDR2 reads YFSETQ. Trimming left V 0 bases short and J 2 bases short, with 10 bases between. CDR3 sequence: CASSLVGANTDTQYF. Here the CDR3 DNA reads TGCGCCAGCAGCTTGGTGGGGGCCAACACAGATACGCAGTATTTT.

A note on this clone: A much larger clone lies one base from this, so it may be a read error. The chain links TRBV9 to TRBJ2-7; no firm D call. The germline V and J ends were trimmed by 3 bases and 3 bases, with 4 bases remaining between them. This CDR3 contains 11 residues. The germline gives CDR1 SGDLS, CDR2 YYNGEE. CDR3 DNA: TGTGCCAGCAGCGAGGGCTACGAGCAGTACTTC. Protein sequence: CASSEGYEQYF. Using reference TRBV9 and TRBJ2-7 for the parts outside the CDR3, the full variable domain is DSGVTQTPKHLITATGQRVTLRCSPRSGDLSVYWYQQSLDQGLQFLIQYYNGEERAKGNILERFSAQQFPDLHSELNLSSLELGDSALYFCASSEGYEQYFGPGTRLTVT.

The V gene is TRBV11-2, the J gene TRBJ2-7; D is ambiguous. The germline V gene has CDR1 SGHAT and CDR2 FQNNGV. The CDR3 totals 12 residues. Trimming took 8 bases from V and 5 from J, leaving 13 bases between them. CDR3 sequence: CASQTGKNEQYF. CDR3 nucleotides: TGTGCCAGCCAGACTGGGAAAAACGAGCAGTACTTC.

The chain has TRBV4-1 and TRBJ1-6; the match to TRBD1 covers 7 bases. The V gene end was trimmed by 3 bases and the J gene end by 7 bases; junction bases not matched to a gene: 12. This CDR3 is built from 17 residues. Germline-derived CDR1 and CDR2 are MGHRA and YSYEKL. The CDR3 DNA sequence: TGCGCCAGCAGCCAGAAACAGGGGCCAGCGACGAATTCACCCCTCCACTTT. This codes for CASSQKQGPATNSPLHF.

The chain has TRBV18 and TRBJ1-1; 7 bases align to TRBD1. Germline V gene data show CDR1 as KGHSH and CDR2 as LQKENI. V was pared by 3 bases and J by 8 bases, with 3 bases of the junction left unmatched. The CDR3 sequence is 12 residues long. The CDR3 reads CASSPSTGEAFF. CDR3 bases: TGTGCCAGCTCACCTTCGACAGGGGAAGCTTTCTTT.

The sample holds a few counts of this clone. J is TRBJ1-6 and V is TRBV3-1 (or the pseudogene TRBV3-2), with no clear D. Germline-derived CDR1 and CDR2 are LGHDT and YNNKEL (reference sequence). V dropped 0 bases and J dropped 8 bases, with 5 bases sitting between them. The CDR3 runs 13 residues. The CDR3 sequence is CASSQDRYSPLHF. The DNA for the CDR3 is TGTGCCAGCAGCCAAGACCGATATTCACCCCTCCACTTT.

The V call is TRBV30, the J call TRBJ2-7; 8 bases map to TRBD1. Germline CDR1 GTSNPN, CDR2 SVGIG (reference sequence). V shed 6 bases, J shed 0 bases, and the junction held 4 bases outside the gene matches. The CDR3 extends over 13 amino acids. DNA of the CDR3: TGTGCCTGTAGACAGGGGAGCTCCTACGAGCAGTACTTC. Translation: CACRQGSSYEQYF.

About this clone itself: Other DNA sequences in the same sample also yield this CDR3. The chain couples TRBV5-6 to TRBJ2-5; D gene ambiguous. The V gene lost 2 bases and the J gene lost 4 bases, with 3 bases spanning the gap. The CDR3 contains 11 residues. Looked up from germline, CDR1 is SGHDT and CDR2 is YYEEEE. The CDR3 here is CASSLRETQYF. The CDR3 coding sequence is TGTGCCAGCAGCTTAAGAGAGACCCAGTACTTC.

The V call is TRBV11-2, the J call TRBJ2-7; D is unresolved. The CDR3 runs to 14 residues. V dropped 0 bases and J dropped 4 bases, with 10 bases sitting between them. The germline gives CDR1 SGHAT, CDR2 FQNNGV. CDR3 DNA: TGTGCCAGCAGCTTAGAAGGGAATGGTTACGAGCAGTACTTC. Protein sequence: CASSLEGNGYEQYF.

There are a few counts of this clone. The rearrangement joins TRBV9 to TRBJ1-2; D is ambiguous. V was pared by 5 bases and J by 2 bases, with 10 bases between. Germline V gives CDR1 SGDLS, CDR2 YYNGEE. CDR3 length: 13 residues. The CDR3 DNA reads as TGTGCCAGCAGTCGCAGTTGGAACTATGGCTACACCTTC. This gives the protein CASSRSWNYGYTF.

The rearrangement uses TRBV4-2 and TRBJ1-6; D remains ambiguous. Germline V lookup: CDR1 LGHNA, CDR2 YNFKEQ. V gave up 1 base and J gave up 10 bases, with 8 bases separating them. The CDR3 runs 13 residues. The CDR3 loop reads CASSQGLDSPLHF. The CDR3 nucleotides read TGTGCCAGCAGCCAAGGTTTGGACTCACCCCTCCACTTT.

The chain combines TRBV5-1 with TRBJ2-6, with 12 nucleotides matching TRBD1. Germline CDR1 reads SGHRS; CDR2 reads YFSETQ. The J segment lost 1 base and the V segment lost 4 bases, leaving 3 bases of the junction unmatched. The CDR3 runs 17 residues. In nucleotides, the CDR3 is TGCGCCAGCAGCACGGGACAGGGGGCGTCTGGGGCCAACGTCCTGACTTTC. Translating gives CASSTGQGASGANVLTF.

J is TRBJ1-6 and V is TRBV18; 7 bases map to TRBD1. V was pared by 3 bases and J by 6 bases, with 8 bases of the junction left unmatched. CDR3 length equals 16 residues. Per the germline V gene, CDR1 is KGHSH and CDR2 is LQKENI. This CDR3 reads CASSPTPTGINSPLHF. In DNA form, the CDR3 reads TGTGCCAGCTCACCCACTCCGACAGGGATTAATTCACCCCTCCACTTT.

The V call is TRBV28, the J call TRBJ1-2, with 9 positions matching TRBD1. J lost 3 bases, V lost 8 bases, and 4 bases had no gene match. Germline CDR1 and CDR2: MDHEN and SYDVKM. The CDR3 loop spans 13 amino acids. The CDR3: CASRGQGHYGYTF. In nucleotides, the CDR3 is TGTGCCAGCCGGGGACAGGGCCACTATGGCTACACCTTC.

This sequence joins TRBV9 and TRBJ2-1, with 8 bases lining up with TRBD2. The germline CDR1 and CDR2 sequences are SGDLS and YYNGEE. With V trimmed by 0 bases and J by 2 bases, 4 bases remained unmatched. CDR3 size: 16 residues. CDR3 protein: CASSVEAGGTYNEQFF. CDR3 sequence (DNA): TGTGCCAGCAGCGTAGAGGCGGGGGGTACCTACAATGAGCAGTTCTTC.

This clone has only a few counts. The chain couples TRBV27 to TRBJ2-5; TRBD1 or TRBD2 may be the D gene (5 bases each). The germline gives CDR1 MNHEY, CDR2 SMNVEV (reference sequence). Trimming pared 2 bases from V and 3 bases from J, leaving 16 bases between. This CDR3 contains 16 residues. CDR3 nucleotide sequence: TGTGCCAGCAGTTTAATCTGGGGAGCCAGGGAAGAGACCCAGTACTTC. Translating it yields CASSLIWGAREETQYF.

The sample holds a few counts of this clone. The CDR3 reads CASQPNLNTEAFF. The CDR3 DNA reads as TGTGCCAGCCAACCGAACCTGAACACTGAAGCTTTCTTT. This sequence joins TRBV11-1 and TRBJ1-1; D not certain. The CDR3 is 13 residues long. Germline V lookup: CDR1 SGHAT, CDR2 FQDESV (reference sequence). V was shortened by 8 bases and J by 0 bases, with 10 bases between the two germline ends.

The chain joins TRBV3-1 (or the pseudogene TRBV3-2) to TRBJ2-5; the D gene is possibly TRBD2 (6 bases). The length of the CDR3 is 12 residues. Germline CDR1 reads LGHDT; CDR2 reads YNNKEL (reference sequence). V was trimmed by 2 bases and J by 6 bases, leaving 7 bases between them. This chain's CDR3 is CASSQTSQTQYF. The CDR3, as DNA: TGTGCCAGCAGCCAAACTAGCCAGACCCAGTACTTC.

This clone was counted once. A read error may account for a junction end that differs from germline. This chain links TRBV7-9 with TRBJ2-7; 9 bases are shared with TRBD2. The CDR3 length is 14 residues. The germline gives CDR1 SEHNR, CDR2 FQNEAQ (reference sequence). The CDR3 region is CASTLTSGDYERYF. In DNA, the CDR3 is TGTGCCAGCACCCTGACTAGCGGAGACTACGAGCGGTACTTC.

The rearrangement links TRBV5-1 to TRBJ2-5; 8 bases align to TRBD2. The J segment lost 5 bases and the V segment lost 5 bases, leaving 5 bases of the junction unmatched. In germline, CDR1 is SGHRS, CDR2 YFSETQ. CDR3 length: 13 amino acids. CDR3 amino acids: CASSRRGEETQYF. CDR3 nucleotides: TGCGCCAGCAGTAGGCGGGGGGAGGAGACCCAGTACTTC.

In this sample, this clone turned up a few times. The rearrangement links TRBV27 to TRBJ1-2; unclear D gene. The CDR3 spans 13 residues. Germline CDR1 MNHEY, CDR2 SMNVEV (reference sequence). Trimming stripped 6 bases from V and 2 bases from J, with 10 bases between. CDR3 nucleotide sequence: TGTGCCAGCAGCCCCGGGGTAAACTATGGCTACACCTTC. This translates into CASSPGVNYGYTF.

CDR3 sequence (DNA): TGTGCCAGCAGCCAACAGCGGGGGAGCGTCTTCCCCGGGGAGCTGTTTTTT. Encoded protein: CASSQQRGSVFPGELFF. This rearrangement joins TRBV4-2 to TRBJ2-2, with 8 bases aligning to TRBD2. V lost 2 bases and J lost 6; bases outside the gene matches: 11. The length of the CDR3 is 17 residues. Germline V gene data show CDR1 as LGHNA and CDR2 as YNFKEQ.

The rearrangement links TRBV28 to TRBJ1-1, with TRBD1 as a possible D gene (5 bases). CDR1 is MDHEN and CDR2 is SYDVKM in the germline V gene. V lost 5 bases, J lost 1 base, and 14 bases lay in between. This CDR3 is built from 15 residues. In DNA form, the CDR3 reads TGTGCCAGCAGTCCCTCGGGACCGGGGAACACTGAAGCTTTCTTT. Translated, it gives CASSPSGPGNTEAFF.

About this clone itself: Sequence at one end of the junction differs from germline and may be a read error. The gene calls are TRBV24-1 and TRBJ2-2; 12 nucleotides align to TRBD1. The germline V gene encodes CDR1 KGHDR and CDR2 SFDVKD. This CDR3 region has 17 residues. The CDR3 region has the DNA TGTGCCACCAGTGACCCAGGGACAGGGGGCGTACACCGGGGAGCTGTTTTT. Its translation is CATSDPGTGGVHRGAVF.